Shown below are 7 T cell receptor beta chains from a single sample sequenced in a study of T cell repertoires in cytomegalovirus infection. The antigens these receptors bind are not known. TCRdb fed the reads into MiXCR, producing one record per CDR3 protein. The sample lists roughly 500,000 distinct CDR3 sequences, under 55% seen once, with around 45% in the top ten. The starting material was cultured PBMCs, obtained from culture after CMV antigen stimulation. The receptors here all came from a human donor in good health (CMV status not recorded). Some clones in this sample may be carry-over from other donors' samples.

The chain employs TRBV7-9 and TRBJ1-4; D is unresolved. CDR1 is SEHNR, CDR2 FQNEAQ, per germline (reference sequence). Trimming removed 8 bases from V and 0 bases from J, with 10 bases in between. The length of the CDR3 is 14 residues. Written as DNA, the CDR3 is TGTGCCAGCGCGCCAACGGCAACTAATGAAAAACTGTTTTTT. Translated, it gives CASAPTATNEKLFF.

This clonotype has only a few counts. This sequence joins TRBV7-2 and TRBJ2-3; the D is unclear. CDR1 and CDR2 from the germline V gene are SGHTA and FQGNSA. Trimming pared 5 bases from V and 5 bases from J, leaving 11 bases between. There are 13 residues in the CDR3. CDR3 residues: CASSLKWGDTQYF. The CDR3 DNA reads as TGTGCCAGCAGCCTGAAGTGGGGAGATACGCAGTATTTT.

In its sample, this clonotype was seen a few times. The chain employs TRBV7-8 and TRBJ1-4; D is undetermined. The V end was cut by 5 bases, the J end by 8 bases, with 15 bases between. Per germline, CDR1 SGHVS and CDR2 FQNEAQ. The CDR3 length is 14 residues. The CDR3 sequence is CASSPPGWGEKLFF. In DNA, the CDR3 is TGTGCCAGCAGCCCCCCCGGGTGGGGAGAAAAACTGTTTTTT.

The V call is TRBV11-2, the J call TRBJ2-7; TRBD2 aligns across 7 bases. Germline CDR1 and CDR2: SGHAT and FQNNGV. The ends lost 4 bases at V and 0 bases at J; junction bases unmatched: 3. The CDR3 loop spans 14 amino acids. CDR3 sequence (DNA): TGTGCCAGCAGCTACTGGGGGGGCTCCTACGAGCAGTACTTC. Translating gives CASSYWGGSYEQYF.

The genes are TRBV2 and TRBJ1-1; D might be TRBD1 (6 bases). CDR1 and CDR2 (germline): SNHLY, FYNNEI. This CDR3 contains 11 residues. V dropped 8 bases and J dropped 8 bases, with 12 bases sitting between them. CDR3: CASARGGEAFF. The DNA for the CDR3 is TGTGCCAGCGCCCGGGGGGGCGAAGCTTTCTTT.

The chain recombines TRBV4-2 with TRBJ2-5; TRBD2 matches at 7 bases. Germline loops: CDR1 LGHNA, CDR2 YNFKEQ. The CDR3 runs to 15 residues. J gave up 1 base and V 4 bases, and 6 bases lay outside the gene matches. This CDR3 is CASSRQLALQETQYF. CDR3 coding DNA: TGTGCCAGCAGCCGACAACTAGCGCTCCAAGAGACCCAGTACTTC.

This chain links TRBV14 with TRBJ2-1; 7 bases fit TRBD2. After removal of 2 bases from V and 0 bases from J, the junction contained 4 bases not matched to a gene. Germline V CDR1 and CDR2: SGHDN, FVKESK. The CDR3 is made up of 16 amino acids. The CDR3 DNA reads as TGTGCCAGCAGCCAACTGCGGGGGAGCTCCTACAATGAGCAGTTCTTC. Translating it yields CASSQLRGSSYNEQFF.